Below are 2 T cell receptor beta chains sequenced from a single sample in a study of early T cells in non-severe SARS-CoV-2 infection. TCRdb called the 5' RACE reads again in MiXCR, with one record for every CDR3 protein. This sample has tens of thousands of distinct CDR3 sequences, with under 5.5% found just once. The sample consisted of whole blood. Receptors originate from an adult who was a healthcare worker with PCR-confirmed SARS-CoV-2 infection or an uninfected control (not recorded which).

This clonotype came up a few times. This chain uses TRBV6-5 with TRBJ1-1; TRBD1 is a possible D gene (6 bases). Trimming stripped 2 bases from V and 2 bases from J, with 15 bases between. There are 16 residues in the CDR3. Germline CDR1 is MNHEY and CDR2 is SVGAGI. The CDR3, as DNA: TGTGCCAGCAGTTACAGGGGGAATGGGTTCAACACTGAAGCTTTCTTT. Protein: CASSYRGNGFNTEAFF.

This clonotype was found many times. The chain joins TRBV4-3 to TRBJ2-5, with 7 bases that match TRBD2. This CDR3 spans 14 amino acids. V was pared by 2 bases and J by 9 bases, with 9 bases of the junction left unmatched. CDR1 LGHNA and CDR2 YSLEER come from the germline V gene. The CDR3 coding sequence is TGCGCCAGCAGCCAATTAGCGGGTGCGGCGGCCCAGTACTTC. Residues: CASSQLAGAAAQYF.